These 18 T cell receptor beta chains originate from one sample sequenced in a study of T cells after yellow fever vaccination. TCRdb independently ran MiXCR on the 5' RACE reads; one entry per CDR3 protein. The data show under 600,000 distinct CDR3 sequences, approximately 13% seen once. Specimen: PBMCs, collected on the day of the yellow fever booster vaccination. The receptors were gathered from a man younger than 40 who received the YFV17D yellow fever vaccine.

This clonotype was seen a handful of times. J is TRBJ1-3 and V is TRBV7-8; the match to TRBD1 covers 7 bases. The junction had 7 bases not matched to a gene; V was cut back by 0 bases and J by 2 bases. The germline gives CDR1 SGHVS, CDR2 FQNEAQ. CDR3 length: 17 amino acids. The CDR3 loop is CASSLARGQGAGNTIYF. The CDR3 nucleotides are TGTGCCAGCAGCTTAGCGCGGGGGCAGGGGGCTGGAAACACCATATATTTT.

The V and J genes are TRBV29-1 and TRBJ2-7; 7 bases match TRBD1. CDR1 and CDR2 (germline): SQVTM, ANQGSEA. After removal of 3 bases from V and 5 bases from J, the junction contained 10 bases not matched to a gene. The CDR3 is 14 residues long. CDR3 sequence: CSVDKTGFGDEQYF. The DNA for the CDR3 is TGCAGCGTTGATAAGACAGGGTTCGGGGACGAGCAGTACTTC.

This clonotype occurred a few times. The chain couples TRBV5-1 to TRBJ2-1, with 11 bases fitting TRBD2. This CDR3 comprises 16 residues. The V gene's germline CDR1 is SGHRS and CDR2 YFSETQ. Trimming removed 7 bases from V and 0 bases from J; junction bases left unmatched: 6. The CDR3 sequence: CASWSSGRSSYNEQFF. The CDR3 bases are TGCGCCAGCTGGTCTAGCGGGAGGAGCTCCTACAATGAGCAGTTCTTC.

The V call is TRBV9, the J call TRBJ2-7, with D perhaps matching TRBD2 (6 bases). Germline V gene data show CDR1 as SGDLS and CDR2 as YYNGEE. V was cut by 0 bases and J by 3 bases, with 10 bases left in between. This CDR3 is built from 14 residues. CDR3 region: CASSVGGDHYEQYF. The CDR3 nucleotides read TGTGCCAGCAGCGTAGGCGGGGACCACTACGAGCAGTACTTC.

This clonotype has just a few counts. This chain connects TRBV4-3 to TRBJ2-5; no clear D. The CDR3 is 14 residues long. The V and J ends lost 0 bases and 1 base respectively, with 6 bases between them. Germline values: CDR1 LGHNA, CDR2 YSLEER. The CDR3 bases are TGCGCCAGCAGCCAAGAGGCTAGCCAAGAGACCCAGTACTTC. Amino acid sequence: CASSQEASQETQYF.

V is TRBV5-5 and J is TRBJ1-5; D is unclear. CDR1 is SGHKS, CDR2 YYEKEE, per germline (reference sequence). The CDR3 loop spans 15 amino acids. Trimming shortened V by 2 bases and J by 0 bases, and 9 bases separated the two germline ends. CDR3 region: CASSFGAVSNQPQHF. The CDR3 coding sequence is TGTGCCAGCAGCTTTGGAGCGGTTAGCAATCAGCCCCAGCATTTT.

A few counts support this clonotype. J is TRBJ2-1 and V is TRBV20-1; 7 positions match TRBD1. The ends lost 5 bases at V and 1 base at J; junction bases unmatched: 5. This CDR3 region has 14 residues. In germline, CDR1 is DFQATT, CDR2 SNEGSKA (reference sequence). The CDR3 coding sequence is TGCAGTGCTCGTGACAGGGCTTCCTACAATGAGCAGTTCTTC. This gives the protein CSARDRASYNEQFF.

This clonotype has more than one count but fewer than ten. The CDR3 region is CSVNRTKLAKNIQYF. The DNA of the CDR3 is TGCAGCGTCAATCGGACGAAACTAGCCAAAAACATTCAGTACTTC. The gene calls are TRBV29-1 and TRBJ2-4; D gene ambiguous. The V gene's germline CDR1 is SQVTM and CDR2 ANQGSEA. V lost 6 bases and J lost 0, with 15 bases in between. CDR3 length equals 15 residues.

The chain joins TRBV7-2 to TRBJ2-2; D gene uncertain. The germline gives CDR1 SGHTA, CDR2 FQGNSA. Trimming took 8 bases from V and 4 from J, leaving 17 bases between them. The CDR3 consists of 15 residues. The CDR3 DNA reads TGTGCCAGCGCCCCTGGGCTCCTCGGCACCGGGGAGCTGTTTTTT. This codes for CASAPGLLGTGELFF.

This chain connects TRBV14 to TRBJ2-1; D gene uncertain. CDR1 is SGHDN, CDR2 FVKESK, per germline. The V end lost 3 bases, the J end lost 3 bases, and 6 bases lay between the germline ends. This CDR3 is 13 amino acids long. The CDR3 DNA sequence: TGTGCCAGCAGCCACATGGTCTACAATGAGCAGTTCTTC. Its protein is CASSHMVYNEQFF. Supplemented by reference TRBV14 and TRBJ2-1, the full variable domain reads EAGVTQFPSHSVIEKGQTVTLRCDPISGHDNLYWYRRVMGKEIKFLLHFVKESKQDESGMPNNRFLAERTGGTYSTLKVQPAELEDSGVYFCASSHMVYNEQFFGPGTRLTVL.

This clonotype was seen repeatedly, ten times or more. V is TRBV4-3 and J is TRBJ2-7; maybe TRBD1 (5 bases). Between the trimmed V and J ends, which lost 4 bases and 0 bases, there was a span of 19 bases. Germline V CDR1 and CDR2: LGHNA, YSLEER. The CDR3 covers 17 residues. The CDR3 DNA sequence: TGCGCCAGCAGCCCGCAGGGTGGCAGGACGAGCTCCTACGAGCAGTACTTC. As protein: CASSPQGGRTSSYEQYF.

The rearrangement joins TRBV5-1 to TRBJ1-1; 9 bases fit TRBD1. The CDR3 extends over 17 amino acids. CDR1 SGHRS and CDR2 YFSETQ come from the germline V gene. V gave up 6 bases and J gave up 0 bases; unmatched junction bases: 12. Written as DNA, the CDR3 is TGCGCCAGCATCCCCGGGACAGGGCATGGAATGAACACTGAAGCTTTCTTT. It yields the protein CASIPGTGHGMNTEAFF.

The sample holds a few counts of this clonotype. V gene TRBV20-1 combines with J gene TRBJ2-7; 13 nucleotides agree with TRBD2. The CDR3 length is 15 residues. Looked up from germline, CDR1 is DFQATT and CDR2 is SNEGSKA (reference sequence). The trim removed 6 bases at V and 5 bases at J, leaving 10 bases unmatched. The CDR3 coding sequence is TGCAGTGCCCCCTCTCTCGGGACTAGCGGGGACGAGCAGTACTTC. Translating it yields CSAPSLGTSGDEQYF.

This clonotype was counted only a few times. This chain links TRBV20-1 with TRBJ2-7, with TRBD1 matching 8 bases. V dropped 0 bases and J dropped 0; count of bases not matched to a gene: 7. Per the germline V gene, CDR1 is DFQATT and CDR2 is SNEGSKA (reference sequence). The CDR3 extends over 16 amino acids. The CDR3 reads CSARDPGTGSSYEQYF. CDR3 DNA sequence: TGCAGTGCTAGAGATCCCGGGACAGGCAGCTCCTACGAGCAGTACTTC.

This clonotype was observed a handful of times. The rearrangement uses TRBV20-1 and TRBJ1-1, with a tentative D call TRBD1 (6 bases). CDR1 DFQATT and CDR2 SNEGSKA come from the germline V gene (reference sequence). V shed 1 base and J shed 1 base, with 13 bases lying between them. The CDR3 is 15 amino acids. CDR3 in DNA: TGCAGTGCTAGAGGATCTGCGGGACAGAACACTGAAGCTTTCTTT. Translated, it gives CSARGSAGQNTEAFF.

The chain uses TRBV3-1 and TRBJ2-5; perhaps D is TRBD1 or TRBD2 (5 bases each). Per germline, CDR1 LGHDT and CDR2 YNNKEL (reference sequence). The CDR3 spans 13 residues. V lost 8 bases and J 5 bases, leaving 15 bases between the germline ends. The CDR3 DNA sequence: TGTGCCAGCGTCGGGGCTAGCCGTGAGACCCAGTACTTC. It encodes CASVGASRETQYF.

This clonotype has more than one count but fewer than ten. The chain uses TRBV20-1 and TRBJ2-5, with D perhaps TRBD1 (5 bases). V lost 3 bases to trimming and J lost 4 bases, with 12 bases between them. Germline V gene sequence: CDR1 DFQATT, CDR2 SNEGSKA (reference sequence). The CDR3 is 13 amino acids. CDR3 sequence: CSASRTGAETQYF. The CDR3 nucleotides are TGCAGTGCTAGCCGTACAGGAGCAGAGACCCAGTACTTC.

The chain combines TRBV20-1 with TRBJ2-7; D is possibly TRBD1 (6 bases). CDR3 length equals 11 residues. Germline V lookup: CDR1 DFQATT, CDR2 SNEGSKA (reference sequence). V was pared by 7 bases and J by 4 bases, with 11 bases between. CDR3 coding DNA: TGCAGTGTGCGACAGGATTACGAGCAGTACTTC. Residues: CSVRQDYEQYF.